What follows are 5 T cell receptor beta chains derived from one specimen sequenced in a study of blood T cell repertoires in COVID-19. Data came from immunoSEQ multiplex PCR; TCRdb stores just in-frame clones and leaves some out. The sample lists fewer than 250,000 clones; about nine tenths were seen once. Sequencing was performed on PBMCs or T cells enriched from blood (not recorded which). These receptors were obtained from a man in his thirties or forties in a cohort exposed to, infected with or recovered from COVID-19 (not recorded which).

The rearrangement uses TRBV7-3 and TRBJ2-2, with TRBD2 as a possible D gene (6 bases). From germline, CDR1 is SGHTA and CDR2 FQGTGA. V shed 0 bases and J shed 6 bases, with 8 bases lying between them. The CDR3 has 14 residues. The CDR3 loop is CASSLTAGPGELFF. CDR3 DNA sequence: TGTGCCAGCAGCTTAACGGCGGGGCCCGGGGAGCTGTTTTTT.

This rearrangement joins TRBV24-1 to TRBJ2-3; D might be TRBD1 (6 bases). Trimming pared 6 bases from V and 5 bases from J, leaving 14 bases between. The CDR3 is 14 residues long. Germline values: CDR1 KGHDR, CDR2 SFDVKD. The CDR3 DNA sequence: TGTGCCACCAGTTCCCCGAGGGGGAGAGATACGCAGTATTTT. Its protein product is CATSSPRGRDTQYF.

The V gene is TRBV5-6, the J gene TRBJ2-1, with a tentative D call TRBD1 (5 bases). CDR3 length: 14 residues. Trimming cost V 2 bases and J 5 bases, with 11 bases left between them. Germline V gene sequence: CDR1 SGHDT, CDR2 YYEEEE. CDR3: CASSFWGGHNEQFF. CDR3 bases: TGTGCCAGCAGCTTTTGGGGCGGCCACAATGAGCAGTTCTTC.

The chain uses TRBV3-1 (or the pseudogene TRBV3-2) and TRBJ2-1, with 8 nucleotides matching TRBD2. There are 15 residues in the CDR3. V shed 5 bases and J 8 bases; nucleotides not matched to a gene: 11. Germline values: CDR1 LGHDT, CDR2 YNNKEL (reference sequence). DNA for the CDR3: TGTGCCAGCAGCGCCGATCAGACTAGCGTGGATGAGCAGTTCTTC. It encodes CASSADQTSVDEQFF.

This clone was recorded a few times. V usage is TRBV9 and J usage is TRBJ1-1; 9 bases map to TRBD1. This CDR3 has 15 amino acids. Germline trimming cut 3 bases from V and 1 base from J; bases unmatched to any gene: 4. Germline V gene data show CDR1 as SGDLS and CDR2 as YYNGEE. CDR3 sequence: CASSEGGQGNTEAFF. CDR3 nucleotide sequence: TGTGCCAGCAGCGAGGGGGGACAGGGGAACACTGAAGCTTTCTTT.